Following are 20 T cell receptor beta chains from one sample sequenced in a study of read filtering for tumor transcriptome and immune sequencing. From roughly 390 ng of RNA, a library with molecular barcoded alpha/delta and beta/gamma adaptors was made. TCRdb analysed the reads with MiXCR anew, one entry per CDR3 protein. Of 35,000 to 55,000 distinct CDR3 sequences listed, 10% to 15% are singletons. The sample taken for sequencing was a population of CD138-negative cells sorted from bone marrow. All receptors come from a donor older than 35 with multiple myeloma.

This clonotype was found a few times. A much larger clone sits a single nucleotide away, making a read error possible. The chain uses TRBV21-1 and TRBJ2-1; the table's D gene call, TRBD2, was not cross checked with the DNA. TRBV21-1 is a listed pseudogene. The CDR3 is 15 residues long. The CDR3 loop is CASSNPMTSIDEQFF. Here the CDR3 DNA reads TGTGCCAGCAGCAATCCGATGACTAGCATCGATGAGCAGTTCTTC.

The sample holds many counts of this clonotype. This rearrangement joins TRBV4-1 to TRBJ1-5; D is undetermined. This CDR3 region has 14 residues. Trimming removed 3 bases at V and 5 bases at J, with 11 bases between. Germline V gene data show CDR1 as MGHRA and CDR2 as YSYEKL. CDR3 in amino acids: CASSQGDWDQPQHF. As DNA, the CDR3 is TGCGCCAGCAGCCAGGGAGACTGGGATCAGCCCCAGCATTTT.

There are many counts of this clonotype. The CDR3 spells CASSTSGTGGYEQYF. The CDR3 coding sequence is TGTGCCAGCAGCACATCCGGGACAGGGGGTTACGAGCAGTACTTC. The gene calls are TRBV7-8 and TRBJ2-7; TRBD1 aligns across 11 bases. This CDR3 contains 15 residues. Germline assignment: CDR1 SGHVS and CDR2 FQNEAQ. The V gene end was trimmed by 5 bases and the J gene end by 4 bases; junction bases not matched to a gene: 7. Variable domain in full (rest from reference TRBV7-8 and TRBJ2-7): GAGVSQSPRYKVAKRGQDVALRCDPISGHVSLFWYQQALGQGPEFLTYFQNEAQLDKSGLPSDRFFAERPEGSVSTLKIQRTQQEDSAVYLCASSTSGTGGYEQYFGPGTRLTVT.

This clonotype showed up just a few times. V and J are TRBV29-1 and TRBJ2-3, with TRBD2 identical over 7 bases. There are 14 residues in the CDR3. CDR1 is SQVTM and CDR2 is ANQGSEA in the germline V gene. V gave up 6 bases and J gave up 7 bases; unmatched junction bases: 13. The DNA of the CDR3 is TGCAGCGTAGCTCTAGCGGTTGGGGTCAATACGCAGTATTTT. Protein product: CSVALAVGVNTQYF.

This clonotype has a count of ten or more. The chain employs TRBV7-6 and TRBJ2-1, with TRBD2 identical over 13 bases. V lost 6 bases, J lost 9 bases, and 8 bases stayed unmatched. The CDR3 covers 15 residues. The germline V gene has CDR1 SGHVS and CDR2 FNYEAQ. CDR3 DNA: TGTGCCAGCAGACCAACTAGCGGGAGGGCGGTTGAGCAGTTCTTC. Translation gives CASRPTSGRAVEQFF.

This clonotype was seen ten or more times. The V call is TRBV7-2, the J call TRBJ1-1; D unclear. The CDR3 has 14 residues. With 2 bases removed from V and 0 bases from J, the gap between germline ends came to 7 bases. CDR1 and CDR2 (germline): SGHTA, FQGNSA. The CDR3 protein is CASSLLGLNTEAFF. CDR3 DNA: TGTGCCAGCAGCTTATTGGGTTTGAACACTGAAGCTTTCTTT.

This clonotype appeared many times. This could be a read error, since a much larger clone is one nucleotide away. The chain carries TRBV20-1 and TRBJ1-1; 8 bases line up with TRBD1. Germline loops: CDR1 DFQATT, CDR2 SNEGSKA (reference sequence). The J segment lost 3 bases and the V segment lost 5 bases, leaving 11 bases of the junction unmatched. This CDR3 spans 15 amino acids. The CDR3 spells CSAAQGASVDTEAFF. The CDR3 coding sequence is TGCAGTGCTGCCCAGGGGGCTTCGGTGGACACTGAAGCTTTCTTT.

This clonotype was recorded many times. V gene TRBV4-3 combines with J gene TRBJ2-1; D is possibly TRBD2 (6 bases). Per the germline V gene, CDR1 is LGHNA and CDR2 is YSLEER. There are 18 residues in the CDR3. Trimming stripped 2 bases from V and 2 bases from J, with 19 bases between. The DNA of the CDR3 is TGCGCCAGCAGCCAACCCCCGGGGCTAGCGAACGCCTACAATGAGCAGTTCTTC. Translating it yields CASSQPPGLANAYNEQFF.

This clonotype has a count of ten or more. The gene calls are TRBV6-2 or TRBV6-3 and TRBJ2-7, with TRBD2 matching over 8 bases. With V trimmed by 2 bases and J by 7 bases, 13 bases remained unmatched. This CDR3 comprises 16 residues. CDR1 is MNHEY, CDR2 SVGEGT, per germline. This chain's CDR3 is CASSYPFGAGDREQYF. CDR3 nucleotide sequence: TGTGCCAGCAGTTACCCGTTCGGAGCGGGAGATCGGGAGCAGTACTTC.

This clonotype was seen many times. The V gene is TRBV19, the J gene TRBJ2-1; 7 bases agree with TRBD2. This CDR3 comprises 15 residues. V trimming: 7 bases; J trimming: 6 bases; junction bases outside the gene matches: 12. Germline values: CDR1 LNHDA, CDR2 SQIVND (reference sequence). CDR3 nucleotides: TGTGCCAGTACCCCAGCGGGGAGGGCCTTCAATGAGCAGTTCTTC. Its protein is CASTPAGRAFNEQFF.

This clonotype was observed many times. The chain has TRBV30 and TRBJ2-2; 8 bases fit TRBD1. Losses at the gene ends were 1 base for V and 3 bases for J; bases not matched to a gene: 7. CDR1 and CDR2 from the germline V gene are GTSNPN and SVGIG (reference sequence). The CDR3 has 16 residues. CDR3 in amino acids: CAWSAQWTGHTGELFF. The CDR3, as DNA: TGTGCCTGGAGTGCCCAATGGACAGGGCACACCGGGGAGCTGTTTTTT.

Of note for this clonotype: With a much larger clone just one base away, this may be a read error. The gene calls are TRBV4-3 and TRBJ1-3; 7 positions agree with TRBD1. From germline, CDR1 is LGHNA and CDR2 YSLEER. This CDR3 has 15 residues. Trimming removed 8 bases from V and 3 bases from J; junction bases left unmatched: 10. The DNA for the CDR3 is TGCGCCAGCGGGCACCTTACAGGGGTTGGAAACACCATATATTTT. Translated: CASGHLTGVGNTIYF.

This chain connects TRBV11-2 to TRBJ2-5, with D possibly TRBD1 on 6 matching bases. Germline V gene sequence: CDR1 SGHAT, CDR2 FQNNGV. This CDR3 has 16 amino acids. The V gene lost 6 bases and the J gene lost 7 bases, with 24 bases spanning the gap. In DNA form, the CDR3 reads TGTGCCAGCAGTTTCCGGGACACCCGAGAGCTGGGGACCCAGTACTTC. Its protein is CASSFRDTRELGTQYF. Using reference TRBV11-2 and TRBJ2-5 for the parts outside the CDR3, the full variable domain is EAGVAQSPRYKIIEKRQSVAFWCNPISGHATLYWYQQILGQGPKLLIQFQNNGVVDDSQLPKDRFSAERLKGVDSTLKIQPAKLEDSAVYLCASSFRDTRELGTQYFGPGTRLLVL.

Note on this clonotype: This may come from a read error, since a much larger clone is one base off. V is TRBV6-2 or TRBV6-3 and J is TRBJ2-7; a possible D gene is TRBD2 (5 bases). Germline assignment: CDR1 MNHEY and CDR2 SVGEGT. This CDR3 comprises 13 residues. DNA of the CDR3: TGTGCCAGCAGACTAAGCGGAACCTACGGGCAGTACTTC. It is translated as CASRLSGTYGQYF.

This clonotype came up many times. V gene TRBV4-1 combines with J gene TRBJ1-1; D gene unclear. Trimming cost V 2 bases and J 4 bases, with 8 bases left between them. Germline CDR1 and CDR2: MGHRA and YSYEKL. The CDR3 length is 13 residues. This chain's CDR3 is CASSQREVTEAFF. CDR3 sequence (DNA): TGCGCCAGCAGCCAAAGAGAAGTCACTGAAGCTTTCTTT.

The chain couples TRBV10-3 to TRBJ2-5; perhaps TRBD2 as D (5 bases). Trimming left V 4 bases short and J 5 bases short, with 14 bases between. Germline V gene sequence: CDR1 ENHRY, CDR2 SYGVKD. The CDR3 spans 14 residues. CDR3 protein: CAISGPGSGETQYF. CDR3 DNA: TGTGCCATCAGTGGACCTGGGAGTGGCGAGACCCAGTACTTC.

This clonotype was observed at least ten times. The rearrangement links TRBV19 to TRBJ1-5, with 9 bases lining up with TRBD1. The junction had 10 bases not matched to a gene; V was cut back by 4 bases and J by 3 bases. The CDR3 runs 17 residues. CDR1 and CDR2 (germline): LNHDA, SQIVND (reference sequence). Here the CDR3 DNA reads TGTGCCAGTAGTAAAGGCCCGGGACAGGGAGACAATCAGCCCCAGCATTTT. Amino acids: CASSKGPGQGDNQPQHF. Filled out from reference TRBV19 and TRBJ1-5, the complete variable domain reads DGGITQSPKYLFRKEGQNVTLSCEQNLNHDAMYWYRQDPGQGLRLIYYSQIVNDFQKGDIAEGYSVSREKKESFPLTVTSAQKNPTAFYLCASSKGPGQGDNQPQHFGDGTRLSIL.

In its sample, this clonotype was seen many times. V usage is TRBV7-2 and J usage is TRBJ1-2, with TRBD1 matching over 8 bases. V shed 2 bases, J shed 7 bases, and the junction held 9 bases outside the gene matches. The CDR3 has 15 amino acids. Looked up from germline, CDR1 is SGHTA and CDR2 is FQGNSA. CDR3 sequence reads: CASSLSSVTGAGYTF. The CDR3 coding sequence is TGTGCCAGCAGCTTAAGTTCCGTGACAGGGGCTGGCTACACCTTC.

A remark on this clonotype: A much larger clone sits a single nucleotide away, making a read error possible. The rearrangement joins TRBV6-5 to TRBJ1-1, with a tentative D call TRBD1 (5 bases). CDR3 length: 12 amino acids. Germline V gives CDR1 MNHEY, CDR2 SVGAGI. CDR3 region: CASSDQGTEASF. The CDR3 DNA is TGTGCCAGCAGTGATCAAGGGACTGAAGCTTCCTTT.

There are a few counts of this clonotype. A clone one base away is much larger, so this may be a read error. The chain carries TRBV12-3 or TRBV12-4 and TRBJ2-2; weak D call: TRBD2 (5 bases). The CDR3 spans 15 residues. In DNA form, the CDR3 reads TGTGCCAGCAGTTTATGGGATTCGAACACCGGGGAGCTGTCTTTT. As protein: CASSLWDSNTGELSF.